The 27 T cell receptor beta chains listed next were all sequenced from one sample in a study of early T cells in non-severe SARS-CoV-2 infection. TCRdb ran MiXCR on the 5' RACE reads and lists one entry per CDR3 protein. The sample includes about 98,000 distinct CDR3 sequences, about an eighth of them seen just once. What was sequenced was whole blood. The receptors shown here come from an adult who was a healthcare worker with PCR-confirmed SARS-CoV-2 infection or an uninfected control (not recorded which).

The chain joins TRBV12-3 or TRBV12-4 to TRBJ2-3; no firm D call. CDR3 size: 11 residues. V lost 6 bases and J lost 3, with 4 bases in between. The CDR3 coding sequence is TGTGCCAGCAGGCAAACAGATACGCAGTATTTT. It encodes CASRQTDTQYF.

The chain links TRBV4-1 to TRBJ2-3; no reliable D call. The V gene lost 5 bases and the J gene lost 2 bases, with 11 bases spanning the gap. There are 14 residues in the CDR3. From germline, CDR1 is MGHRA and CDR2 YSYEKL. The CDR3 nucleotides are TGCGCCAGCAGCTTTACCCGATACACAGATACGCAGTATTTT. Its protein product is CASSFTRYTDTQYF.

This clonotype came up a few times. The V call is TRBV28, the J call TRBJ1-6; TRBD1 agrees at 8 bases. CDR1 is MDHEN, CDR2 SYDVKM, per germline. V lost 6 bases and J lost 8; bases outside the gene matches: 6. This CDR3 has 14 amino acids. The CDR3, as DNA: TGTGCCAGCAGCCCGGGACAGGATCATTCACCCCTCCACTTT. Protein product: CASSPGQDHSPLHF.

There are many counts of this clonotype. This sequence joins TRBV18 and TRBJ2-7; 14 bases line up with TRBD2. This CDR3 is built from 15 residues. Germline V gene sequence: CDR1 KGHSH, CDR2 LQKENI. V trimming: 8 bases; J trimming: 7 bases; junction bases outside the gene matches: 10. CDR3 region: CASRRLAGGPSEQYF. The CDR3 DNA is TGTGCCAGCCGACGACTAGCGGGAGGGCCGAGTGAGCAGTACTTC.

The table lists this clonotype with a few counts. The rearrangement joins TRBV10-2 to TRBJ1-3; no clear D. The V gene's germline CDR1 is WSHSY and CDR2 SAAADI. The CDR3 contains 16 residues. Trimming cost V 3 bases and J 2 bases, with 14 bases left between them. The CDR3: CASSDKRQITGNTIYF. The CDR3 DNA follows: TGCGCCAGCAGTGATAAGAGGCAGATCACTGGAAACACCATATATTTT.

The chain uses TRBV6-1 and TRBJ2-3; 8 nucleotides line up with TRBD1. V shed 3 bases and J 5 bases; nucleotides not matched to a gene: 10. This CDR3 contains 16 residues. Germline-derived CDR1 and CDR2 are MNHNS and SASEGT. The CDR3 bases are TGTGCCAGCAGTGACGAGCTTCAGGGGGCAGGAGATACGCAGTATTTT. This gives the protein CASSDELQGAGDTQYF.

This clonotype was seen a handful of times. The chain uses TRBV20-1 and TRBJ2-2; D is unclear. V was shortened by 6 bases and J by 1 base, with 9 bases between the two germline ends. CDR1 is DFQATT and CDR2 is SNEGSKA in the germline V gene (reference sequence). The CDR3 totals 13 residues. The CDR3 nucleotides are TGCAGTGCAGGCAGACTGAACACCGGGGAGCTGTTTTTT. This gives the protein CSAGRLNTGELFF.

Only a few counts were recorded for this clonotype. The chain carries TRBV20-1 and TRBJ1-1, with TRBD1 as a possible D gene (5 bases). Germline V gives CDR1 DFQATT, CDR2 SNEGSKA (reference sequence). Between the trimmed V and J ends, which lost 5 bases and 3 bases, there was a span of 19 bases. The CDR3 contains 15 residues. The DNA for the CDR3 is TGCAGTGCTTTTCTCGGGGGTGGGAGGGACACTGAAGCTTTCTTT. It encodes CSAFLGGGRDTEAFF.

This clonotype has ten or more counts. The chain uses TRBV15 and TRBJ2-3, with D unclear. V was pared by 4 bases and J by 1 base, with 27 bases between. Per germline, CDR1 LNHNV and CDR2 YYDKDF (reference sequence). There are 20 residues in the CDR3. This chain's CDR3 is CATSNLQALTPALGTDTQYF. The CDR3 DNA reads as TGTGCCACCAGCAACCTCCAAGCCTTGACTCCAGCCTTAGGCACAGATACGCAGTATTTT.

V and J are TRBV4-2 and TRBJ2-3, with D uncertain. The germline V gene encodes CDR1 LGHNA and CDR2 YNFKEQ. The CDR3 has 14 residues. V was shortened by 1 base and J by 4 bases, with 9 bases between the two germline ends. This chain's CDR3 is CASSQGRLSDTQYF. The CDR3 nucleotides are TGTGCCAGCAGCCAAGGTCGACTCTCAGATACGCAGTATTTT.

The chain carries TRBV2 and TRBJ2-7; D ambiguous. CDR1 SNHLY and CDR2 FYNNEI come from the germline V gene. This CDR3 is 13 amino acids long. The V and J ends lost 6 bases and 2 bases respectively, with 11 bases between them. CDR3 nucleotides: TGTGCCAGCAGCTCATTGGCTACCTACGAGCAGTACTTC. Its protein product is CASSSLATYEQYF. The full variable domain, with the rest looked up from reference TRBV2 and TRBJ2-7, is EPEVTQTPSHQVTQMGQEVILRCVPISNHLYFYWYRQILGQKVEFLVSFYNNEISEKSEIFDDQFSVERPDGSNFTLKIRSTKLEDSAMYFCASSSLATYEQYFGPGTRLTVT.

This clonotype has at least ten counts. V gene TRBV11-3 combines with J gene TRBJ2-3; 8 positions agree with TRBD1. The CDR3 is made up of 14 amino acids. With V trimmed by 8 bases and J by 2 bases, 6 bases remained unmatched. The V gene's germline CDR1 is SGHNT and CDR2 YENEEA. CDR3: CASARQGITDTQYF. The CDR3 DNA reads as TGTGCCAGCGCACGACAGGGGATCACAGATACGCAGTATTTT.

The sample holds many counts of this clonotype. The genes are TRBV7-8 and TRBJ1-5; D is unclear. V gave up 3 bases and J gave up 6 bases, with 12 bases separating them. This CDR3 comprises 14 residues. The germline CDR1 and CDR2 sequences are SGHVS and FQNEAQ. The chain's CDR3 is CASSFGVEGQPQHF. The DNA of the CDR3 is TGTGCCAGCAGCTTTGGTGTCGAAGGTCAGCCCCAGCATTTT.

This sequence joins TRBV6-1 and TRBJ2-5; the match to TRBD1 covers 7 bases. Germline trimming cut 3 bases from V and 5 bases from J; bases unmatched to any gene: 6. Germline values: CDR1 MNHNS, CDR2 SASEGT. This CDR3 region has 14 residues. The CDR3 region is CASSEMTGSETQYF. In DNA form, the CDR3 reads TGTGCCAGCAGTGAGATGACAGGGTCGGAGACCCAGTACTTC.

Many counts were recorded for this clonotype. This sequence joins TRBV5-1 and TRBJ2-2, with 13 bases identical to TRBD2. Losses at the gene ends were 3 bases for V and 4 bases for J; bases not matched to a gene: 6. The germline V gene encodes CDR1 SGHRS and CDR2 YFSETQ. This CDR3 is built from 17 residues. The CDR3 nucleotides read TGCGCCAGCAGCTCAGGACTAGCGGGAGAACTCACCGGGGAGCTGTTTTTT. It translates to CASSSGLAGELTGELFF.

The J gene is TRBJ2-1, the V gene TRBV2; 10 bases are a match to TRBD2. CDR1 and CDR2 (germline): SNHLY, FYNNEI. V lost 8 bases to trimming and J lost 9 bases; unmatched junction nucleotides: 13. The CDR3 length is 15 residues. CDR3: CASSQREGPRPEQFF. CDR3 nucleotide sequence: TGTGCCAGCTCGCAGCGGGAGGGCCCGCGCCCTGAGCAGTTCTTC.

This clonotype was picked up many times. For the CDR3, the DNA is TGCGCCAGCAGCCAAGTCTGGGCCAAAGAGCAGTACTTC. This translates into CASSQVWAKEQYF. The V and J genes are TRBV4-1 and TRBJ2-7; unclear D gene. The germline gives CDR1 MGHRA, CDR2 YSYEKL. CDR3 length equals 13 residues. V dropped 1 base and J dropped 7 bases, with 11 bases sitting between them.

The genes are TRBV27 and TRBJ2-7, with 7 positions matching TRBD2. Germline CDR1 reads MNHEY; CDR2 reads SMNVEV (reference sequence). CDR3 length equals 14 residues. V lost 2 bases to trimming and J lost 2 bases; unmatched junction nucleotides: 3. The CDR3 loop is CASSLSGKTYEQYF. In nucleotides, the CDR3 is TGTGCCAGCAGTTTAAGCGGGAAGACCTACGAGCAGTACTTC.

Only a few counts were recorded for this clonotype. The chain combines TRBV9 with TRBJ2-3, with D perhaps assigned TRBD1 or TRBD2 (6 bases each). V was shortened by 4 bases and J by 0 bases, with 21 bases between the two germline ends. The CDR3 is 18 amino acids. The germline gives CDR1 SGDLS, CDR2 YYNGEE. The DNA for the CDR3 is TGTGCCAGCAGCCCAGGAGGGGGTGGAGGGGCTAGCACAGATACGCAGTATTTT. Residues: CASSPGGGGGASTDTQYF.

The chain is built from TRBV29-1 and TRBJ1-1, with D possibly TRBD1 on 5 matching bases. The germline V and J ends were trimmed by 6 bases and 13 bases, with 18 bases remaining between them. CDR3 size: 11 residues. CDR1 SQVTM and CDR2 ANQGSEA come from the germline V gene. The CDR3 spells CSVSWRGIDFF. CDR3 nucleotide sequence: TGCAGCGTAAGCTGGAGGGGAATTGATTTCTTT.

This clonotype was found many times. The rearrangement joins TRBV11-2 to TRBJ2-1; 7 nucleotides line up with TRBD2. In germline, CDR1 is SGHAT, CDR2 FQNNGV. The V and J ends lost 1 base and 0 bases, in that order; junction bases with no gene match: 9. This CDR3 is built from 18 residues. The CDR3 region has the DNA TGTGCCAGCAGCTTAGGGGGGAGCGGGACTCACTCCTACAATGAGCAGTTCTTC. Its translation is CASSLGGSGTHSYNEQFF.

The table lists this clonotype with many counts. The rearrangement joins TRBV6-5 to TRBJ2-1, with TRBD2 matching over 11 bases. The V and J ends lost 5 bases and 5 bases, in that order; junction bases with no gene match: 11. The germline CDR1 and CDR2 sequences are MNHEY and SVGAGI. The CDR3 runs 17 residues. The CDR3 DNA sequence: TGTGCCAGCAGTCCCTACCTGACTAGCGGGACGAACAATGAGCAGTTCTTC. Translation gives CASSPYLTSGTNNEQFF.

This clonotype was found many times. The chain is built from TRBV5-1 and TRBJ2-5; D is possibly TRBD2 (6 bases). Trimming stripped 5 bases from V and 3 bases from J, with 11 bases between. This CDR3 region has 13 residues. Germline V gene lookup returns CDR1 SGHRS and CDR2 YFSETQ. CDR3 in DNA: TGCGCCAGCAGTTCGGGAGTTGAAGAGACCCAGTACTTC. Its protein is CASSSGVEETQYF.

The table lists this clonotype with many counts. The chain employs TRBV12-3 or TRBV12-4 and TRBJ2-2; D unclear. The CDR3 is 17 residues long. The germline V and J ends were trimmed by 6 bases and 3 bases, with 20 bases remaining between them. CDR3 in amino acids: CASSPSGRLLYTGELFF. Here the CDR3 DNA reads TGTGCCAGCAGCCCTTCGGGCCGGTTGCTATACACCGGGGAGCTGTTTTTT.

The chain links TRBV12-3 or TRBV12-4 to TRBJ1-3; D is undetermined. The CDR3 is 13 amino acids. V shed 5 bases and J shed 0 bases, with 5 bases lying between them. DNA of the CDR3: TGTGCCAGCAGTATGAACTCTGGAAACACCATATATTTT. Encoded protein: CASSMNSGNTIYF.

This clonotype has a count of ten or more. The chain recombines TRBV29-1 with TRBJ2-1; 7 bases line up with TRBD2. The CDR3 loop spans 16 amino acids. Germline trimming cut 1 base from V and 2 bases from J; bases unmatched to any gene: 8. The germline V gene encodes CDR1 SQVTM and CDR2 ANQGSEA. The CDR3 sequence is CSVEGTSALPYNEQFF. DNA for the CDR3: TGCAGCGTTGAAGGTACTAGCGCCCTCCCCTACAATGAGCAGTTCTTC.

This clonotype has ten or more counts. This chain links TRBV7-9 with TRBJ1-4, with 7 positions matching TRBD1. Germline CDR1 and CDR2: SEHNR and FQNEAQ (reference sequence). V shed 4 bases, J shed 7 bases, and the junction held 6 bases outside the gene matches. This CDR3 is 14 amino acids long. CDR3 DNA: TGTGCCAGCAGCTCCGACAGGGAGGGTGAAAAACTGTTTTTT. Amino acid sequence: CASSSDREGEKLFF.